This record covers a single T cell receptor beta chain. Its antigen remains unidentified. This specimen belongs to a study of OX40 agonist ivuxolimab in advanced cancers. Study as a whole: A mean age of around 63 years, range about 20 to 85, was recorded, and approximately 79% were male. General observations from the study: Normalized expansion of T-cell clones was also low for some nonresponders.

Trimming took 4 bases from V and 7 from J; bases not matched to a gene: 4. There are 13 residues in the CDR3. Germline-derived CDR1 and CDR2 are SQVTM and ANQGSEA. The repertoire was sequenced with immunoSEQ multiplex PCR; TCRdb's copy has only in-frame clones and lacks some. The table includes about 82,000 clones, more than 80% detected once. The starting material was CD4+ or CD8+ T cells sorted from blood, obtained in a trial of the OX40 agonist ivuxolimab. The sequence came from an adult with an advanced solid tumor such as melanoma, head and neck, liver or kidney cancer. The rearrangement joins TRBV29-1 to TRBJ2-1, with 10 bases lining up with TRBD1. The CDR3 is CSVVRTGGNEQFF. In DNA, the CDR3 is TGCAGCGTTGTAAGGACAGGGGGGAATGAGCAGTTCTTC.